Listed here are 10 T cell receptor beta chains from one sample, sequenced in a study of regulatory T cells in long-lasting Graves disease. With iRepertoire HTBI primers and Arm-PCR of CDR3 regions, TCR beta libraries were built. TCRdb independently ran MiXCR on the multiplex PCR reads; one entry per CDR3 protein. The table records a few hundred thousand distinct CDR3 sequences, 15% to 20% of them present only once. Time point reported: newly diagnosed GD, antithyroid drugs for less than 3 months. Construction of the TCR library relied on RNA isolated from PBMCs. The same data also contributed to another study, on T cells in Graves' hyperthyroidism and ophthalmopathy.

Sequences were derived from peripheral blood mononuclear cells (PBMCs), sampled at new diagnosis, from a patient treated with antithyroid drugs. The receptors derive from a woman in her twenties or thirties with Graves disease.

This clonotype was recorded at least ten times. The V call is TRBV19, the J call TRBJ1-5, with D uncertain. The CDR3 length is 14 residues. Looked up from germline, CDR1 is LNHDA and CDR2 is SQIVND (reference sequence). V was pared by 0 bases and J by 7 bases, with 10 bases between. In nucleotides, the CDR3 is TGTGCCAGTAGTATAGATGTGGTAAGACAGCCCCAGCATTTT. Its protein is CASSIDVVRQPQHF.

Concerning this clonotype: This sequence is one base from a far larger clone and is likely a read error. CDR3 sequence (DNA): TGTGCCAGCAGCCAAAATACCTACGAGCAGTTCTTC. Its protein product is CASSQNTYEQFF. The chain recombines TRBV3-1 with TRBJ2-1; D uncertain. CDR1 and CDR2 (germline): LGHDT, YNNKEL (reference sequence). The V and J ends lost 2 bases and 10 bases respectively, with 9 bases between them. This CDR3 has 12 amino acids.

A remark on this clonotype: With a far larger clone one base away, a read error is the likely cause. CDR3 in amino acids: CASSLRGEGYEQFF. CDR3 DNA sequence: TGTGCCAGCAGCTTGAGAGGGGAAGGCTACGAGCAGTTCTTC. The chain employs TRBV5-6 and TRBJ2-1, with D perhaps assigned TRBD1 or TRBD2 (5 bases each). Trimming cost V 1 base and J 10 bases, with 15 bases left between them. There are 14 residues in the CDR3. Germline-derived CDR1 and CDR2 are SGHDT and YYEEEE.

This clonotype has a count of ten or more. CDR3 bases: TGTGCCAGCAGCTCCGGGGGGAATGAGCAGTTCTTC. Protein: CASSSGGNEQFF. The rearrangement links TRBV7-9 to TRBJ2-1; 7 nucleotides match TRBD2. CDR1 SEHNR and CDR2 FQNEAQ come from the germline V gene (reference sequence). The CDR3 loop spans 12 amino acids. V lost 4 bases and J lost 7; bases outside the gene matches: 1.

CDR3 coding DNA: TGTGCCAGCAGACACCAGGTAGGCGGTCAGCCCCAGCATTTT. Its protein is CASRHQVGGQPQHF. The chain links TRBV6-1 to TRBJ1-5; no clear D gene. V lost 6 bases to trimming and J lost 6 bases, with 15 bases between them. Germline V gene sequence: CDR1 MNHNS, CDR2 SASEGT. The CDR3 is 14 amino acids.

This chain links TRBV6-4 with TRBJ1-2; D is possibly TRBD1 (6 bases). V dropped 6 bases and J dropped 3 bases, with 23 bases sitting between them. Per the germline V gene, CDR1 is MRHNA and CDR2 is SNTAGT. The CDR3 is 17 amino acids. This chain's CDR3 is CASRAKGGVKTDYGYTF. CDR3 nucleotide sequence: TGTGCCAGCAGGGCCAAAGGGGGGGTCAAAACGGACTATGGCTACACCTTC.

The table lists this clonotype with many counts. The chain has TRBV20-1 and TRBJ1-1, with 8 bases aligning to TRBD1. The CDR3 spans 14 residues. J lost 8 bases, V lost 5 bases, and 13 bases had no gene match. Germline assignment: CDR1 DFQATT and CDR2 SNEGSKA (reference sequence). In DNA, the CDR3 is TGCAGTGCTCCCCAGACAGGGGTTAACGGAGAAGCTTTCTTT. This codes for CSAPQTGVNGEAFF.

In this sample, this clonotype turned up many times. The rearrangement joins TRBV5-1 to TRBJ1-1; D is possibly TRBD1 (6 bases). Germline lookup yields CDR1 SGHRS and CDR2 YFSETQ. The CDR3 covers 17 residues. Deletions cut 1 base from V and 0 bases from J, with 16 bases between. The CDR3 sequence is CASSLLSGVTLNTEAFF. In nucleotides, the CDR3 is TGCGCCAGCAGCTTGTTGTCAGGGGTAACCTTGAACACTGAAGCTTTCTTT.

V is TRBV5-6 and J is TRBJ1-2; 11 positions agree with TRBD1. Germline CDR1 is SGHDT and CDR2 is YYEEEE. The V segment lost 6 bases and the J segment 1 base; nucleotides outside the gene matches: 17. This CDR3 is 19 amino acids long. For the CDR3, the DNA is TGTGCCAGCATCACCCGAGGACCGGGACAGGGGGTATATAACTATGGCTACACCTTC. It encodes CASITRGPGQGVYNYGYTF.

The table lists this clonotype with many counts. This sequence joins TRBV5-5 and TRBJ1-4; D is unresolved. Germline V CDR1 and CDR2: SGHKS, YYEKEE (reference sequence). The CDR3 is 13 residues long. Trimming removed 5 bases from V and 7 bases from J, with 12 bases in between. This CDR3 is CASSHYATEKLFF. The CDR3 DNA is TGTGCCAGCAGTCATTACGCGACTGAAAAACTGTTTTTT.